A selection of T cell receptor beta chains follows, all from one sample in a study of T-cell memory formation after mild COVID-19. TCRdb reanalysed the 5' RACE reads using MiXCR and keeps one entry per CDR3 protein. The repertoire includes about 350,000 distinct CDR3 sequences, 25% to 30% of them detected once, and approximately 15% sits in the top ten. Sequenced sample: PBMCs or a T cell subset sorted from them (not recorded which). The origin of the receptors is an adult woman who had mild COVID-19 (a few samples of this study predate the infection). Cell type and time point are not known. Each CDR3 is given with its conserved first and last residue. A D gene is named only where the DNA matches it firmly. Size tells how often a clone was seen (once, few, many) or the class of an expanded clone, and some rows leave it out.

size	V	length	D	J	DNA	CDR3
once	TRBV7-2	15	.	TRBJ2-5	TGTGCCAGCAGCTTAGGAGGGGGGAGGAGGGAGACCCAGTACTTC	CASSLGGGRRETQYF
.	TRBV6-6	13	.	TRBJ1-2	TGTGCCAGCAGTTTGACGATGAACTATGGCTACACCTTC	CASSLTMNYGYTF
.	TRBV20-1	13	.	TRBJ1-1	TGCAGTGCTAGAGATCCCCTGAACACTGAAGCTTTCTTT	CSARDPLNTEAFF
.	TRBV2	14	.	TRBJ2-7	TGTGCCAGCAGTGAATCTCCCAGGACCTACGAGCAGTACTTC	CASSESPRTYEQYF
few	TRBV12-3/TRBV12-4	17	TRBD1	TRBJ2-7	TGTGCCAGCAGCCCACCTCACCGGGACAGGAGCTCCTACGAGCAGTACTTC	CASSPPHRDRSSYEQYF
.	TRBV12-3/TRBV12-4	14	.	TRBJ2-3	TGTGCCAGCAGTCCCCTCGCGGCCACAGATACGCAGTATTTT	CASSPLAATDTQYF
.	TRBV4-2	18	TRBD2	TRBJ2-1	TGTGCCAGCAGCCAATGGGCCCTAGCGGGAAATTTCGCCAATGAGCAGTTCTTC	CASSQWALAGNFANEQFF
many	TRBV12-3/TRBV12-4	15	.	TRBJ1-5	TGTGCCAGCAGTGCCCAGGGTATTGGCAATCAGCCCCAGCATTTT	CASSAQGIGNQPQHF
.	TRBV3-1	14	.	TRBJ2-1	TGTGCCAGCAGCCCGTTGGAGTTGGGGTTAACACAGTTCTTC	CASSPLELGLTQFF
.	TRBV19	15	.	TRBJ2-7	TGTGCCAGTAGTATAAATGGTGTTACTAGCAGCGAGCAGTACTTC	CASSINGVTSSEQYF
.	TRBV7-8	16	.	TRBJ2-1	TGTGCCAGCAGCTCCAAGAGAGCCGGAGTACGGGGGGAGCAGTTCTTC	CASSSKRAGVRGEQFF
.	TRBV5-1	16	TRBD1	TRBJ2-5	TGCGCCAGCAGCCCCGGACAGGGTCCTAAGGGAGAGACCCAGTACTTC	CASSPGQGPKGETQYF
.	TRBV6-6	16	TRBD2	TRBJ2-1	TGTGCCAGCAGTTACCCCCGAACTAGCGGCTACAATGAGCAGTTCTTC	CASSYPRTSGYNEQFF
few	TRBV7-9	16	.	TRBJ1-3	TGTGCCAGCAGCTGGGGGACGGCGAGCTCTGGAAACACCATATATTTT	CASSWGTASSGNTIYF
.	TRBV5-1	18	TRBD2	TRBJ2-4	TGCGCCAGCAGCTGGGGGGGAAAGCGGCAGTTGAGCAAAAACATTCAGTACTTC	CASSWGGKRQLSKNIQYF
few	TRBV20-1	19	TRBD2	TRBJ2-3	TGCAGTGCTGTAATCCTAGGACAGCCGGGACTAGCGATCGCAGATACGCAGTATTTT	CSAVILGQPGLAIADTQYF
.	TRBV29-1	13	.	TRBJ2-2	TGCAGCGTACGGACAGTGAACACCGGGGAGCTGTTTTTT	CSVRTVNTGELFF
.	TRBV9	13	.	TRBJ2-1	TGTGCCAGCAGCCCTATCATGGCGAATGAGCAGTTCTTC	CASSPIMANEQFF
.	TRBV7-9	15	.	TRBJ2-1	TGTGCCAGCAGCTTCGGGGGTGCCTCCTACAATGAGCAGTTCTTC	CASSFGGASYNEQFF
few	TRBV4-3	15	TRBD1	TRBJ2-1	TGCGCCAGCAGCCAAGATCCAGGGACAGTTCGGGAGCAGTTCTTC	CASSQDPGTVREQFF
few	TRBV7-8	13	.	TRBJ2-1	TGTGCCAGCAGTCTCAATCAAAAGGGTGAGCAGTTCTTC	CASSLNQKGEQFF
.	TRBV12-3/TRBV12-4	14	.	TRBJ2-7	TGTGCCAGCAGCCGTCCGGGGGACCCTTTGGAGCAGTACTTC	CASSRPGDPLEQYF
.	TRBV7-6	14	.	TRBJ2-7	TGTGCCAGCAGCTTAGACGCGTACTCCTACGAGCAGTACTTC	CASSLDAYSYEQYF
few	TRBV27	14	.	TRBJ2-7	TGTGCCAGCAGTTTATCTAGGACAGCCTACGAGCAGTACTTC	CASSLSRTAYEQYF
.	TRBV6-2/TRBV6-3	14	.	TRBJ2-2	TGTGCCAGCAGTTCCCTAGGACTGACCGGGGAGCTGTTTTTT	CASSSLGLTGELFF
.	TRBV25-1	19	TRBD2	TRBJ2-7	TGTGCCAGCAGTGAATGGAAGTTAGGACGGGAGGATTTAGCCTACGAGCAGTACTTC	CASSEWKLGREDLAYEQYF
.	TRBV28	16	TRBD1	TRBJ2-7	TGTGCCAGCAGTCCCCAAGGGCTTCAGGGGGCAGGCGAGCAGTACTTC	CASSPQGLQGAGEQYF
.	TRBV30	13	.	TRBJ1-1	TGTGCCTGCCAAGGGGCCGTGAGAACTGAAGCTTTCTTT	CACQGAVRTEAFF
.	TRBV11-3	15	TRBD1	TRBJ1-3	TGTGCCAGCAGCTTGGAGGGACAGATAGGAAACACCATATATTTT	CASSLEGQIGNTIYF
few	TRBV24-1	14	TRBD2	TRBJ2-1	TGTGCCACCAGTGTGGGGGGGACCTACAATGAGCAGTTCTTC	CATSVGGTYNEQFF
.	TRBV15	15	TRBD1	TRBJ1-4	TGTGCCACCAGCAGCCTCGGGACAGGGAGTGAAAAACTGTTTTTT	CATSSLGTGSEKLFF
.	TRBV6-6	12	.	TRBJ1-1	TGTGCCAGCAGCTACGGGGCCAGTTCTCCGCACTTT	CASSYGASSPHF